This T cell receptor beta chain originates from a study of blood T cell dynamics during melanoma immunotherapy. Indicated time point: pre-treatment baseline. Prior systemic cancer therapy, immunosuppressant use and other active malignancies excluded patients. The V gene's germline CDR1 is MNHNY and CDR2 SVGAGI (reference sequence). Trimming left V 5 bases short and J 2 bases short, with 9 bases between. There are 13 residues in the CDR3. Libraries were prepared by immunoSEQ multiplex PCR; TCRdb keeps only in-frame clonotypes and omits some of them. This sample has several thousand clones, with about four fifths found just once. The table lists this clone with a few counts.

The source is a human donor with melanoma. Sequenced here: blood, sampled from a patient treated with checkpoint blockade. The chain links TRBV6-6 to TRBJ1-1, with a tentative D call TRBD1 (6 bases). This CDR3 reads CASSRTVNTEAFF. The DNA of the CDR3 is TGTGCCAGCAGTCGGACAGTTAACACTGAAGCTTTCTTT.